The subject of this entry is one T cell receptor (beta chain). Survey level was the resolution at which the v3.0 immunoSEQ assay ran. Sequencing was performed with immunoSEQ multiplex PCR; in TCRdb, only in-frame clones are kept and a portion is missing. The sample gives roughly 24,000 clones, about 82% of which show up once; 9% to 15% is in the top ten. The data originate from a study of long-term antiretroviral therapy in people with HIV. Study-level information: The oldest specimens predate the 2015 immediate-ART recommendation by about a decade.

The CDR3 has 14 residues. Germline CDR1 is MNHEY and CDR2 is SVGAGI. The J segment lost 3 bases and the V segment lost 5 bases, leaving 0 bases of the junction unmatched. The rearrangement links TRBV6-5 to TRBJ2-7, with 14 bases identical to TRBD2. This clonotype was obtained from a man aged 35 to 55 with HIV. The source material was unsorted PBMCs, sampled 1.6 years after starting antiretroviral therapy. The CDR3 spells CASSGLAGGYEQYF. The CDR3 nucleotides read TGTGCCAGCAGTGGACTAGCGGGGGGCTACGAGCAGTACTTC.